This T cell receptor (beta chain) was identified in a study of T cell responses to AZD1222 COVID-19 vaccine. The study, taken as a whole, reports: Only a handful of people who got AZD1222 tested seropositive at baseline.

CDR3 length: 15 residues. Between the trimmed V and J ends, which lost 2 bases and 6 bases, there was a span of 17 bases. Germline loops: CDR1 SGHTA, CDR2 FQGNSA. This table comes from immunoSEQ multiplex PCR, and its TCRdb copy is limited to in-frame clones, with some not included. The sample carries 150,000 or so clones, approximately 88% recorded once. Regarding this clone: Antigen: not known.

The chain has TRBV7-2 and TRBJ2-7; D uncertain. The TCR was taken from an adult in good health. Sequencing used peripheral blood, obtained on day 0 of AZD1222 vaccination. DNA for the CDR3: TGTGCCAGCAGCTTATCGGGCGTCCCCACCGGCGAGCAGTACTTC. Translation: CASSLSGVPTGEQYF.